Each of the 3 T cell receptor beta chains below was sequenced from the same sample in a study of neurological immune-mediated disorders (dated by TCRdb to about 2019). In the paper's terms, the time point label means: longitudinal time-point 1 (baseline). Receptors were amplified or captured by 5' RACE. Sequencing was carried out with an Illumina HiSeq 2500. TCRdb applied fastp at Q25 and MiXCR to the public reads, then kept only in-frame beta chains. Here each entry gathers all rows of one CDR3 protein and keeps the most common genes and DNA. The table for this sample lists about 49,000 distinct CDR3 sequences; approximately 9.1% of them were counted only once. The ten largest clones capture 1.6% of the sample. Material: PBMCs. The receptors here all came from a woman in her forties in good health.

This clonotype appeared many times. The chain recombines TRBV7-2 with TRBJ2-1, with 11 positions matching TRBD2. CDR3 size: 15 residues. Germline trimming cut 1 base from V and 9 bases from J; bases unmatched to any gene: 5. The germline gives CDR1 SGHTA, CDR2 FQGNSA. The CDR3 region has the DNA TGTGCCAGCAGCTTAGTAGCGGGAGGGCCAGGTGAGCAGTTCTTC. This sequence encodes CASSLVAGGPGEQFF.

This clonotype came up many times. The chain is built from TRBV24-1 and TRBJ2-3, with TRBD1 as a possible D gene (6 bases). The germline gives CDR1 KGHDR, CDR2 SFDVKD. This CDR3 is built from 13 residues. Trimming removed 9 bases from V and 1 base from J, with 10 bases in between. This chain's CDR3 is CATAQGRTDTQYF. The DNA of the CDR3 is TGTGCCACCGCGCAGGGGCGCACAGATACGCAGTATTTT.

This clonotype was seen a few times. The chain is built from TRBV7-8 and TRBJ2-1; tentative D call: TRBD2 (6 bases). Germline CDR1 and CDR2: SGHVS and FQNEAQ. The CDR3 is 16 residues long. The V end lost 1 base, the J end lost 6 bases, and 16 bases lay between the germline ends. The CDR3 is CASSLGTSRGVNEQFF. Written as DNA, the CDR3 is TGTGCCAGCAGCTTAGGAACTAGCCGAGGTGTCAATGAGCAGTTCTTC.